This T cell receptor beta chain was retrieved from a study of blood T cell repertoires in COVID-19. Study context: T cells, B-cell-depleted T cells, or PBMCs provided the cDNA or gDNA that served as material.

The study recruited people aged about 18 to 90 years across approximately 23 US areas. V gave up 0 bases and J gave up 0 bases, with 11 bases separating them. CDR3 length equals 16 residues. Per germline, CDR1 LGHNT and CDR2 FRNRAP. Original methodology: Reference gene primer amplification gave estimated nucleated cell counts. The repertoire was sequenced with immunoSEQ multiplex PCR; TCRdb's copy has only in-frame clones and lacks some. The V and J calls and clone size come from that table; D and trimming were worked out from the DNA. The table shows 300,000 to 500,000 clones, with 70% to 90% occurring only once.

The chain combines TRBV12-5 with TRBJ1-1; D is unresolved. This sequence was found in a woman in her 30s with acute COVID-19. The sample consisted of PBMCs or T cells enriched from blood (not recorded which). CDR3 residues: CASGLVHGPLNTEAFF. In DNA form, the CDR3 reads TGTGCTAGTGGTTTGGTACATGGGCCTTTGAACACTGAAGCTTTCTTT.